This T cell receptor (beta chain) is from a study of cytomegalovirus exposure and HLA in healthy donors (dated by TCRdb to the late 2010s). About the study as a whole: According to an earlier analysis of a few hundred of the donors, roughly 180 million T cells yielded 117 million unique TCR beta sequences and about 300 Gb of sequence data. Roughly 300 gigabases of sequencing data and around 85 million unique TCR sequences made up an early release that covered approximately 620 HLA-typed donors. Among the roughly 380 genotyped donors, approximately 81% belonged to the genetic ancestry cluster associated with self-reported Caucasian donors. The study aimed to test whether signatures of past pathogen exposure could be identified by cataloging public T cell receptors. The study used immunosequencing to profile the T cell repertoires of 666 subjects and linked those repertoires to cytomegalovirus serostatus. Along with the approximately 600-subject first cohort, a separate validation cohort of more than 90 different subjects was used. High-throughput TCR immunosequencing, statistical association of individual TCRs with disease status, and machine learning were combined to predict cytomegalovirus infection status. To study patterns of TCR occurrence, a later analysis re-analyzed previously published TCR beta repertoires from several hundred donors and added high-resolution HLA genotyping. In the later analysis, no new phenotypic data were used to find candidate immune exposures; instead, reliance was placed on TCR beta sequences and their occurrence across donors. In an earlier analysis of roughly 580 of the donors, high-throughput TCR beta sequencing was used to judge whether each TCR beta V gene segment behaved as functional or pseudogenic. Donor age, sex, ethnicity and CMV serostatus were compiled together with the repertoire data. In a later genetic analysis, genome-wide SNP genotypes for about three fifths of the roughly 670 donors were used, and that subset was treated as a discovery cohort. All discovery cohort repertoires had been generated on a single sequencing platform. HLA typing included class I and class II loci at four-digit resolution. Typing coverage differed by locus: A, B, C, DRB1 and DQB1 were typed in about 620-630 donors, DQA1 in 500 to 550, DPA1 in 600 to 610, and DPB1 in roughly 470. Roughly 5 DR-DQ haplotypes were handled as single units for association and clustering, since linkage in the cohort was strong. Across around 400 genotyped donors of the cohort, an average of roughly 230,000 unique TCR beta nucleotide sequences per donor were sequenced, and approximately 17% of those sequences were non-productive. Results and caveats for the whole study, not just this receptor: A cluster of highly shared sequence variants was judged likely to represent a technical artifact of the sequencing pipeline. The 87-base-pair reads could not distinguish some IMGT-functional V segments, including TRBV6-2 and TRBV6-3, so those segments were excluded. In a later analysis, TCR association rates were found to vary across HLA loci, with the most associated TCRs seen for DRB1 alleles and the fewest for HLA-C alleles. A further reported finding was that TCR beta sequences accurately predicted the HLA-A and HLA-B alleles for most subjects in the first cohort. Strong co-occurrence of HLA alleles, especially DR and DQ, made assigning TCR associations to individual alleles difficult. Because HLA typing was unavailable for some donors at each locus, only the typed subset was used in association tests. A few of the identified cytomegalovirus-associated TCR beta chains were confirmed in vitro to be specific for cytomegalovirus antigens. Most TCR sequences were observed very rarely across donors, whereas some public TCRs were present in many individuals. The cohort was sequenced for TCR beta chains only, and without alpha or paired-chain data the features that could be detected were limited. Broadly in line with IMGT annotations, most TCR beta V segments showed up in productive rearrangements about 87% or about 30% of the time in an earlier analysis of several hundred of the donors. A later analysis reported that several top co-occurrence clusters appeared linked to parvovirus B19, influenza, CMV and Epstein-Barr virus. The study gave a list of under 200 TCR beta chains associated with cytomegalovirus. Immune exposure information for the cohort was limited to CMV serostatus. Because counts were too low, some 16 rarely observed V segments, including chromosome 9 orphons, were excluded from the earlier analysis of several hundred of the donors. Roughly uniform sequencing depth across donors was assumed in presence/absence analyses, although this assumption may not hold. An association between a missense DCLRE1C variant and V-gene and J-gene trimming of TCR beta chains was found in a later genetic analysis and replicated in an independent cohort. It was suggested by the authors that the approach could potentially be generalized to other disease states and immunological phenotypes. In both the original and validation cohorts, the classifier was reported to diagnose cytomegalovirus status with high specificity and sensitivity. A later analysis associated about 17,000 TCR beta sequences with specific HLA alleles at a false discovery rate of 0.05. A later genetic analysis reported fewer N-insertions in productive TCRs among donors in an Asian-associated ancestry cluster than the roughly 700-donor mean. Correlated functional status among segregating V segments might reflect linkage disequilibrium, but an unknown experimental factor could not be ruled out. In a later analysis, HLA-associated TCR beta chains showed more clonal expansion and lower generation probabilities than non-associated chains that were equally common. In a later analysis, most CMV-associated TCR beta chains were found to appear HLA-restricted, with HLA associations seemingly driven largely by CMV exposure.

The library was produced with the immunoSEQ multiplex PCR assay. A mixture of 60 forward primers for TCR Vbeta segments and 13 reverse primers for TCR Jbeta segments was used in the multiplex PCR. The CDR3 region of rearranged TCR beta genes was amplified from genomic DNA with a multiplex PCR assay. The amplified TCR beta libraries were sequenced on the Illumina HiSeq System as 87-base-pair reads. The authors processed their data as follows. A later analysis counted approximately 74 million unique TCR beta chains across the 650 to 800 repertoires, and some 11 million of these chains were shared by at least two donors. Raw reads were error-corrected and collapsed into unique sequences by a nearest-neighbor algorithm in which closely related sequences were merged to remove PCR and sequencing errors. To assign V, D and J gene segments, CDR3 sequences were aligned to IMGT reference sequences. Each retained sequence needed at least a six-nucleotide match to both a V gene segment and a J gene segment. A rearrangement counted as productive if the CDR3 had no stop codons and remained in frame with V and J, and every other rearrangement counted as non-productive. CDR3 was defined by IMGT convention, running from the second conserved V-encoded cysteine to the conserved J-encoded phenylalanine. The earlier analysis of fewer than 700 of the donors excluded sequences that lacked an unambiguous match to a single V gene segment. In an earlier analysis of approximately 590 of the donors, a V segment was called functional when productive rearrangements were above 56.7%, and segregating when the standard deviation between donors exceeded 5%. A statistical classification framework was built to diagnose cytomegalovirus status from the catalog of TCR beta chain sequences. In a later analysis, V and J genes were assigned by comparing TCR nucleotide sequences against IMGT/GENE-DB human TR gene sequences. In a later analysis, CDR3 sequences and most-parsimonious VDJ recombination scenarios were assigned using the TCRdist pipeline. In a later analysis, every TCR beta chain was defined by the combination of its CDR3 amino acid sequence and its V-gene family, and reads without a unique V-gene family were dropped. To address suspected cross-contamination and a sequencing artifact, a later analysis removed several hundred highly shared, low-generation-probability nucleotide sequences. In a later analysis, a clonal expansion index for each public chain was calculated from normalized within-repertoire ranks of inferred template counts. In a later analysis, generation probabilities were computed using a VDJ recombination model fitted to out-of-frame rearrangements, and the results were checked against IGoR. Hypergeometric tests were used in a later analysis to score TCR-TCR, TCR-HLA and TCR-CMV co-occurrence, with a repertoire-size bias correction applied to the TCR pairs. False discovery rates were estimated in a later analysis by permuting HLA or CMV assignments 20 times. A later analysis grouped co-occurring TCRs with DBSCAN, adding TCRdist sequence similarity when clustering within HLA-allele-positive subsets. Repertoires with fewer than 30,000 or more than 120,000 public chains were left out of co-occurrence clustering, as were roughly five repertoires with anomalous nucleotide sharing. Not all clones reach the TCRdb copy of this immuneACCESS table, which keeps in-frame sequences only. Checked studies attribute under half of the gap to unresolved V genes and leave the rest unexplained. From that table come the V and J calls and clone size; the DNA was used to work out D and trimming. Within this sample are roughly 150,000 clones, with about two thirds of them counted one time only. The ten largest make up less than 11% of the sample.

The cohort consisted of 600 to 700 healthy bone marrow donors. Cohort members were all nominally healthy when sampled, although unrecorded immune exposures were likely present. The donor tested CMV seropositive, placing the donor among the approximately 290 seropositive members of the cohort. A peripheral blood sample was collected from each donor, and TCR beta sequencing was performed on peripheral blood mononuclear cells. Genomic DNA was extracted from the blood cell samples with the Qiagen DNeasy Blood Extraction Kit. As regards this clone: Its antigen is unknown. The sample holds no much larger clone one base away, and base qualities are not on file.

The CDR3 measures 13 amino acids from cysteine to phenylalanine. Here the CDR3 DNA is all that survives: 39 bases in frame from base 1. Cut back by 3 bases and 6 bases, the V and J ends lie 8 bases apart. Via the germline V gene (reference sequence), CDR1 is WNHNN and CDR2 SYGVQD. Source material: PBMCs. The receptor comes from a man in his thirties or forties in good health and CMV-seropositive. The V and J genes are TRBV10-1 and TRBJ1-4, with no reliable assignment of the D segment. Here the CDR3 is given as CASSESGHEKLFF. The sequenced DNA: TGCGCCAGCAGTGAATCGGGTCATGAAAAACTGTTTTTT.